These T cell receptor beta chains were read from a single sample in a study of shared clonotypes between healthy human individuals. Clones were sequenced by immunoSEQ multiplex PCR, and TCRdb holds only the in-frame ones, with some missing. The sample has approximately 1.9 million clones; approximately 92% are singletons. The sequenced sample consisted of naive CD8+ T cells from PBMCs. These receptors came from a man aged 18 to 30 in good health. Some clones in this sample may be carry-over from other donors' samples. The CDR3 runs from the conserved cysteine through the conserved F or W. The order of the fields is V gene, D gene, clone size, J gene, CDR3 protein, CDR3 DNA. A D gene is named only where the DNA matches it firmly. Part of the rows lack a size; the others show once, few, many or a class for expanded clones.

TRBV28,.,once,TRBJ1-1,CAIGPDVNTEAFF,TGTGCCATTGGGCCAGATGTGAACACTGAAGCTTTCTTT
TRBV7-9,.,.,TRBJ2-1,CASSLREVLFF,TGTGCCAGCAGCTTACGGGAAGTGTTGTTCTTC
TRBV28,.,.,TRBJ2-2,CASSLPTGELFF,TGTGCCAGCAGTTTACCCACCGGGGAGCTGTTTTTT
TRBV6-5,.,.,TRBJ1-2,CASSYSVGANNYGYTF,TGTGCCAGCAGTTACTCCGTTGGGGCTAACAACTATGGCTACACCTTC
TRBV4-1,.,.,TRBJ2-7,CASSQEGKGDEQYF,TGCGCCAGCAGCCAAGAAGGAAAGGGGGACGAGCAGTACTTC
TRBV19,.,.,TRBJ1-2,CASSVLSWGEGTGYGYTF,TGTGCCAGTAGTGTACTCTCCTGGGGTGAGGGGACGGGCTATGGCTACACCTTC
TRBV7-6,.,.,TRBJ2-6,CASSLVQGGPGANVLTF,TGTGCCAGCAGCTTAGTGCAGGGGGGCCCTGGGGCCAACGTCCTGACTTTC
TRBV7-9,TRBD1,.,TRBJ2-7,CASSRGQGEQYF,TGTGCCAGCAGCCGTGGACAGGGCGAGCAGTACTTC
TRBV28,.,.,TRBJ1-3,CASSLARGSGNTIYF,TGTGCCAGCAGTTTGGCCCGGGGGTCCGGAAACACCATATATTTT
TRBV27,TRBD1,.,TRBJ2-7,CASSPYPGQGRYEQYF,TGTGCCAGCAGTCCATACCCGGGACAGGGGCGGTACGAGCAGTACTTC
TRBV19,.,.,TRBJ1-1,CASSISWGNTEAFF,TGTGCCAGTAGTATTTCCTGGGGGAACACTGAAGCTTTCTTT
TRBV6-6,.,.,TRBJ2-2,CASSYYRDLELFF,TGTGCCAGCAGTTACTACAGGGACCTGGAGCTGTTTTTT
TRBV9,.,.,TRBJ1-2,CASSGGTGNYGYTF,TGTGCCAGCAGCGGTGGGACGGGGAACTATGGCTACACCTTC
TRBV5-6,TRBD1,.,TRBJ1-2,CASSVGQGAIGYTF,TGTGCCAGCAGCGTGGGACAGGGGGCGATAGGCTACACCTTC
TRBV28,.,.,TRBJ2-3,CASSPGQLQEGVTGDTQYF,TGTGCCAGCAGTCCCGGCCAGTTGCAGGAGGGTGTTACGGGAGATACGCAGTATTTT
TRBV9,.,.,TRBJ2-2,CASSVGGTNTGELFF,TGTGCCAGCAGCGTCGGCGGGACGAACACCGGGGAGCTGTTTTTT
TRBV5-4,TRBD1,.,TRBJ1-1,CASSSGTGRIRWNTEAFF,TGTGCCAGCAGCTCAGGGACAGGGAGGATAAGGTGGAACACTGAAGCTTTCTTT
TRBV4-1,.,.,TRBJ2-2,CASSQLEVGELFF,TGCGCCAGCAGCCAACTGGAGGTCGGGGAGCTGTTTTTT
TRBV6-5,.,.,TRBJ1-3,CASLSGNTIYF,TGTGCCAGCCTTTCTGGAAACACCATATATTTT
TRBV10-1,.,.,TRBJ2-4,CASSGEQLAKNIQYF,TGCGCCAGCAGTGGCGAACAACTAGCCAAAAACATTCAGTACTTC
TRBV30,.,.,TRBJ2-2,CAWHFPNTGELFF,TGTGCCTGGCATTTCCCGAACACCGGGGAGCTGTTTTTT
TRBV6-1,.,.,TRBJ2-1,CASRTLGYNEQFF,TGTGCCAGCAGGACCCTGGGGTACAATGAGCAGTTCTTC
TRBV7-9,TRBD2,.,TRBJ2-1,CASSGGLAGNNEQFF,TGTGCCAGCAGCGGGGGACTAGCGGGTAACAATGAGCAGTTCTTC
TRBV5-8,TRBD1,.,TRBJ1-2,CASSLRTGATDWDGYTF,TGTGCCAGCAGCTTGCGGACAGGGGCGACCGACTGGGATGGCTACACCTTC
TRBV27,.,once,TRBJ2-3,CASSFGPVSTDTQYF,TGTGCCAGCAGTTTCGGACCCGTGAGCACAGATACGCAGTATTTT
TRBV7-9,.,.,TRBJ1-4,CASSLAVGQRVREKLFF,TGTGCCAGCAGCTTGGCGGTTGGCCAAAGGGTTCGGGAAAAACTGTTTTTT
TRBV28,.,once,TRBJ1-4,CASSFVGVANEKLFF,TGTGCCAGCAGTTTTGTTGGCGTAGCTAATGAAAAACTGTTTTTT
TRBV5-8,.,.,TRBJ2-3,CASSFGTTDTQYF,TGTGCCAGCAGCTTTGGGACAACAGATACGCAGTATTTT
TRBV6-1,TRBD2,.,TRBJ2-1,CASSRTSGRGDEQFF,TGTGCCAGCAGCAGGACTAGCGGGAGAGGGGATGAGCAGTTCTTC
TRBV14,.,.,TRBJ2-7,CASSPMLAYEQYF,TGTGCCAGCAGCCCCATGTTGGCCTACGAGCAGTACTTC
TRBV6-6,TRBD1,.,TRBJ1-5,CASRPDRGPNQPQHF,TGTGCCAGCAGGCCAGACAGGGGCCCTAATCAGCCCCAGCATTTT
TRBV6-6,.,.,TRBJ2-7,CASRGRGQHEQYF,TGTGCCAGCAGAGGCAGGGGTCAACATGAGCAGTACTTC
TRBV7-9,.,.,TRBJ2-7,CASSPGFSIIYEQYF,TGTGCCAGCAGCCCAGGGTTCTCAATTATCTACGAGCAGTACTTC
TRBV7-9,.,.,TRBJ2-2,CASSFVGLTGELFF,TGTGCCAGCAGCTTTGTAGGGCTCACCGGGGAGCTGTTTTTT
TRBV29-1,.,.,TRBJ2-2,CSVPMGGELFF,TGCAGCGTTCCGATGGGCGGGGAGCTGTTTTTT
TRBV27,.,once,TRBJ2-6,CASSLLGSDVLTF,TGTGCCAGCAGTTTATTGGGAAGCGACGTCCTGACTTTC
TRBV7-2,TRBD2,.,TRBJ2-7,CASSSTLAGIDYGEQYF,TGTGCCAGCAGCTCTACACTAGCGGGAATCGATTACGGGGAGCAGTACTTC
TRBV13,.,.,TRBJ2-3,CASSFAPGEADTQYF,TGTGCCAGCAGCTTTGCCCCGGGAGAAGCAGATACGCAGTATTTT
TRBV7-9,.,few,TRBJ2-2,CASSLSGELFF,TGTGCCAGCAGCTTATCCGGGGAGCTGTTTTTT
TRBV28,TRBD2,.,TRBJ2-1,CALTRGGSNEQFF,TGTGCCCTAACCCGGGGGGGGAGCAATGAGCAGTTCTTC
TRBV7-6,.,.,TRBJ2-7,CASSPQVSGYEQYF,TGTGCCAGCAGCCCCCAGGTCTCTGGCTACGAGCAGTACTTC
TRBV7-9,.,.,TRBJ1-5,CASSPGGLGNQPQHF,TGTGCCAGCAGCCCTGGGGGGTTGGGCAATCAGCCCCAGCATTTT
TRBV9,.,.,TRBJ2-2,CASSVGVGRNHANTGELFF,TGTGCCAGCAGCGTAGGGGTAGGACGGAACCACGCGAACACCGGGGAGCTGTTTTTT
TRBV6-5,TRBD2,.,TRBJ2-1,CASSYTPPRLANEQFF,TGTGCCAGCAGTTACACTCCTCCGCGACTAGCGAATGAGCAGTTCTTC
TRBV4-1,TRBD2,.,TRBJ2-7,CASSHEPGLAGGTYEQYF,TGCGCCAGCAGCCACGAACCGGGACTAGCGGGTGGTACCTACGAGCAGTACTTC
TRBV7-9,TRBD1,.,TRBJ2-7,CASSPPRTGGAREQYF,TGTGCCAGCAGCCCTCCCCGGACAGGGGGCGCCCGGGAGCAGTACTTC
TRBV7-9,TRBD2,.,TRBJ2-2,CASSSTLGLAGGSAGELFF,TGTGCCAGCAGCTCAACGCTCGGACTAGCGGGAGGTTCAGCCGGGGAGCTGTTTTTT